Listed below are T cell receptor beta chains from one sample, sequenced in a study of blood T cell repertoires in COVID-19. Sequenced by immunoSEQ multiplex PCR; TCRdb stores in-frame clones only, minus some. In the table there are about 100,000 clones, 80% to 90% of which are singletons. The material sequenced was PBMCs or T cells enriched from blood (not recorded which). Receptor source: a woman aged 45-65 years who had recovered from COVID-19. CDR3s include the opening cysteine and the closing phenylalanine or tryptophan. D genes are given only for firm matches. Size is stated for part of the rows, as once, few or many counts, or as a class when the clone is expanded.

TRBJ1-2	NA	13	TRBD1	TRBV6-5	CAYAGQGVDGYTF	TGTGCTTACGCAGGACAGGGGGTTGATGGCTACACCTTC
TRBJ1-4	NA	15	NA	TRBV19	CASSIIGQGNEKLFF	TGTGCCAGTAGTATAATCGGGCAGGGAAATGAAAAACTGTTTTTT
TRBJ1-1	once	16	NA	TRBV7-6	CASSLVAGDMNTEAFF	TGTGCCAGCAGCTTAGTCGCGGGGGATATGAACACTGAAGCTTTCTTT
TRBJ2-7	few	16	TRBD2	TRBV7-9	CASSLEGTSGTYEQYF	TGTGCCAGCAGCTTAGAAGGGACTAGCGGCACCTACGAGCAGTACTTC
TRBJ1-2	NA	15	TRBD1	TRBV19	CASSIWDRPNYGYTF	TGTGCCAGTAGTATTTGGGACAGACCTAACTATGGCTACACCTTC
TRBJ1-2	NA	14	NA	TRBV28	CASSSQTGGWGYTF	TGTGCCAGCAGTTCACAGACCGGTGGCTGGGGCTACACCTTC
TRBJ1-2	NA	13	TRBD1	TRBV7-9	CASSFTGGSGYTF	TGTGCCAGCAGCTTCACAGGGGGCAGTGGCTACACCTTC
TRBJ2-7	NA	13	TRBD1	TRBV28	CASRRQGFNEQYF	TGTGCCAGCCGTCGACAGGGTTTCAACGAGCAGTACTTC
TRBJ1-3	NA	16	NA	TRBV18	CASSVGQPSSGNTIYF	TGTGCCAGCTCAGTGGGGCAGCCCTCCTCTGGAAACACCATATATTTT
TRBJ1-1	many	12	NA	TRBV6-1	CASSEPGTEAFF	TGTGCCAGCAGTGAACCGGGAACTGAAGCTTTCTTT
TRBJ2-7	NA	15	NA	TRBV4-1	CASSQESRGSYEQYF	TGCGCCAGCAGTCAAGAATCCAGGGGAAGCTACGAGCAGTACTTC
TRBJ1-2	once	14	TRBD1	TRBV5-1	CASSSRTGMEGYTF	TGCGCCAGCAGCAGCAGGACAGGGATGGAGGGCTACACCTTC
TRBJ1-2	NA	17	NA	TRBV27	CASSFEARGGAGYGYTF	TGTGCCAGCAGTTTTGAGGCCCGGGGGGGCGCTGGCTATGGCTACACCTTC
TRBJ2-3	NA	13	NA	TRBV6-4	CASSDSDTDTQYF	TGTGCCAGCAGTGACAGCGACACAGATACGCAGTATTTT
TRBJ1-1	NA	14	NA	TRBV6-5	CASSSQGVSTEAFF	TGTGCCAGCAGTTCACAGGGCGTTTCAACTGAAGCTTTCTTT
TRBJ1-5	NA	15	NA	TRBV19	CASSLLAGSNQPQHF	TGTGCCAGTAGCCTATTGGCAGGGTCGAATCAGCCCCAGCATTTT
TRBJ1-2	once	11	NA	TRBV30	CAWSRGGGYTF	TGTGCCTGGAGCCGCGGGGGTGGCTACACCTTC
TRBJ2-7	NA	12	NA	TRBV28	CASGRTADEQYF	TGTGCCAGCGGAAGGACAGCTGACGAGCAGTACTTC
TRBJ2-6	NA	13	NA	TRBV2	CASRRVVGNVLTF	TGTGCCAGCCGTCGGGTGGTGGGCAACGTCCTGACTTTC
TRBJ2-1	NA	17	TRBD2	TRBV7-9	CASSSWGAGGKNNEQFF	TGTGCCAGCAGCTCTTGGGGAGCGGGAGGGAAAAACAATGAGCAGTTCTTC
TRBJ2-7	NA	15	NA	TRBV5-4	CASSLAGPAGYEQYF	TGTGCCAGCAGCTTGGCGGGCCCCGCGGGTTACGAGCAGTACTTC
TRBJ1-2	NA	14	TRBD1	TRBV5-5	CASSQLEDRWGYTF	TGTGCCAGCAGCCAGTTAGAGGACAGGTGGGGCTACACCTTC
TRBJ2-1	NA	14	NA	TRBV15	CATSRGGVYNEQFF	TGTGCCACCAGCAGAGGTGGAGTCTACAATGAGCAGTTCTTC
TRBJ2-2	NA	14	NA	TRBV2	CASSVGEGVGELFF	TGTGCCAGCAGTGTCGGGGAGGGGGTCGGGGAGCTGTTTTTT
TRBJ2-5	NA	17	TRBD2	TRBV28	CASSLRTTSGSYETQYF	TGTGCCAGCAGTTTGAGGACGACTAGCGGGAGTTACGAGACCCAGTACTTC
TRBJ1-2	once	15	NA	TRBV7-9	CASSLVGDSGEGYTF	TGTGCCAGCAGCTTAGTTGGCGACAGTGGTGAAGGCTACACCTTC
TRBJ2-1	NA	17	NA	TRBV15	CATSRGSRGGSYNEQFF	TGTGCCACCAGCAGGGGGTCGCGGGGAGGCTCCTACAATGAGCAGTTCTTC
TRBJ1-4	NA	14	TRBD1	TRBV10-3	CAIRAGTGDEKLFF	TGTGCCATCAGGGCCGGGACAGGGGACGAAAAACTGTTTTTT
TRBJ1-5	NA	12	NA	TRBV15	CATRGSNQPQHF	TGTGCCACCAGGGGCTCTAATCAGCCCCAGCATTTT
TRBJ2-7	few	14	TRBD2	TRBV5-1	CASSYVAGEAEQYF	TGCGCCAGCAGCTATGTAGCGGGAGAGGCCGAGCAGTACTTC
TRBJ2-1	NA	15	TRBD2	TRBV27	CASTVYMGGYNEQFF	TGTGCCAGTACAGTTTATATGGGGGGGTACAATGAGCAGTTCTTC
TRBJ2-7	NA	13	NA	TRBV5-4	CASSPGFEYEQYF	TGTGCCAGCAGCCCCGGGTTTGAGTACGAGCAGTACTTC
TRBJ2-3	NA	16	TRBD2	TRBV19	CASSSESGGTGDTQYF	TGTGCCAGTAGTAGTGAAAGCGGGGGCACCGGGGATACGCAGTATTTT
TRBJ2-3	NA	15	NA	TRBV2	CASSEAGYSTDTQYF	TGTGCCAGCAGTGAAGCCGGGTATAGCACAGATACGCAGTATTTT
TRBJ1-1	NA	14	NA	TRBV5-1	CASSLEGFYTEAFF	TGCGCCAGCAGCTTGGAGGGGTTTTACACTGAAGCTTTCTTT
TRBJ2-2	NA	15	NA	TRBV5-6	CASSLGELNTGELFF	TGTGCCAGCAGCCTGGGGGAGCTTAACACCGGGGAGCTGTTTTTT